The 10 T cell receptor beta chains below all came from one sample that was sequenced in a study of T cell responses to AZD1222 COVID-19 vaccine. Measured with immunoSEQ multiplex PCR; TCRdb has only the in-frame clones, and not every one. The profile shows some 91,000 clones, around 90% of them singletons. Material: peripheral blood, obtained on day 0 of AZD1222 vaccination. All receptors come from an adult in good health.

The V gene is TRBV6-5, the J gene TRBJ1-6; TRBD1 is a possible D gene (6 bases). Per germline, CDR1 MNHEY and CDR2 SVGAGI. CDR3 size: 15 residues. Trimming stripped 0 bases from V and 9 bases from J, with 12 bases between. The CDR3 DNA reads as TGTGCCAGCAGTTACTCGAGCAGGGGTACTTCACCCCTCCACTTT. Amino acids: CASSYSSRGTSPLHF.

This clone was counted a few times. The chain employs TRBV5-1 and TRBJ2-5, with TRBD1 as a possible D gene (6 bases). This CDR3 is built from 14 residues. The germline CDR1 and CDR2 sequences are SGHRS and YFSETQ. V was trimmed by 5 bases and J by 8 bases, leaving 19 bases between them. In nucleotides, the CDR3 is TGCGCCAGCAGGAACCAGGGGTTGGGTGCTACCCAGTACTTC. Encoded protein: CASRNQGLGATQYF.

This chain links TRBV7-3 with TRBJ2-1; 7 bases match TRBD2. Germline assignment: CDR1 SGHTA and CDR2 FQGTGA. The V and J ends lost 1 base and 3 bases, in that order; junction bases with no gene match: 6. This CDR3 has 16 amino acids. CDR3 coding DNA: TGTGCCAGCAGCTTAATGGGAGCGGGGCTCTACAATGAGCAGTTCTTC. This encodes CASSLMGAGLYNEQFF.

This chain joins TRBV4-2 and TRBJ1-2, with a possible D match to TRBD1 (5 bases). The germline V and J ends were trimmed by 1 base and 4 bases, with 19 bases remaining between them. This CDR3 spans 17 amino acids. Germline-derived CDR1 and CDR2 are LGHNA and YNFKEQ. The DNA of the CDR3 is TGTGCCAGCAGCCAAGGAGAAGGACACAAAAAGGTCTATGGCTACACCTTC. Amino acid sequence: CASSQGEGHKKVYGYTF.

This clone appeared a single time. The chain is built from TRBV5-6 and TRBJ1-1; a possible D gene is TRBD1 (6 bases). Trimming removed 4 bases from V and 4 bases from J, with 26 bases in between. The germline V gene has CDR1 SGHDT and CDR2 YYEEEE. The CDR3 spans 18 residues. Here the CDR3 DNA reads TGTGCCAGCAGCCTCTTTACCGGGACATATACCCGGGGCACTGAAGCTTTCTTT. Amino acid sequence: CASSLFTGTYTRGTEAFF.

In regard to this clone: A read error may account for a junction end that differs from germline. This chain joins TRBV29-1 and TRBJ1-3; D possibly corresponds to TRBD1 (5 bases). This CDR3 is built from 12 residues. Germline CDR1 reads SQVTM; CDR2 reads ANQGSEA. In DNA, the CDR3 is TGCAGCGTTGGGCAGGGAGGAAAGACCATATATTTT. This sequence encodes CSVGQGGKTIYF.

This clone came up once. The chain has TRBV6-5 and TRBJ1-2, with no clear D. The CDR3 contains 12 residues. Germline V CDR1 and CDR2: MNHEY, SVGAGI. DNA for the CDR3: TGTGTGGCGGGCTCGGTACTCTATGGCTACACCTTC. This encodes CVAGSVLYGYTF.

The V call is TRBV15, the J call TRBJ1-3; D remains unclear. The CDR3 sequence is 15 residues long. Germline CDR1 is LNHNV and CDR2 is YYDKDF (reference sequence). V was clipped by 5 bases and J by 3 bases, with 14 bases between them. The CDR3 spells CATSLGRFGGNTIYF. CDR3 nucleotides: TGTGCCACCAGCCTAGGGAGGTTTGGTGGAAACACCATATATTTT.

The chain combines TRBV18 with TRBJ1-5; D might be TRBD1 (5 bases). Trimming took off 2 bases at V and 4 bases at J, with 12 bases between the two ends. The CDR3 is 15 residues long. Germline V lookup: CDR1 KGHSH, CDR2 LQKENI. The CDR3 here is CASSPGSRGNQPQHF. The CDR3 nucleotides read TGTGCCAGCTCACCAGGATCGAGGGGAAATCAGCCCCAGCATTTT.

The CDR3 reads CASSHNPWTDYEQYF. The CDR3 DNA reads as TGTGCCAGCAGCCATAACCCTTGGACAGACTACGAGCAGTACTTC. The rearrangement joins TRBV11-3 to TRBJ2-7; possibly TRBD1 for D (6 bases). The V end lost 5 bases, the J end lost 3 bases, and 17 bases lay between the germline ends. Germline loops: CDR1 SGHNT, CDR2 YENEEA. This CDR3 spans 15 amino acids.